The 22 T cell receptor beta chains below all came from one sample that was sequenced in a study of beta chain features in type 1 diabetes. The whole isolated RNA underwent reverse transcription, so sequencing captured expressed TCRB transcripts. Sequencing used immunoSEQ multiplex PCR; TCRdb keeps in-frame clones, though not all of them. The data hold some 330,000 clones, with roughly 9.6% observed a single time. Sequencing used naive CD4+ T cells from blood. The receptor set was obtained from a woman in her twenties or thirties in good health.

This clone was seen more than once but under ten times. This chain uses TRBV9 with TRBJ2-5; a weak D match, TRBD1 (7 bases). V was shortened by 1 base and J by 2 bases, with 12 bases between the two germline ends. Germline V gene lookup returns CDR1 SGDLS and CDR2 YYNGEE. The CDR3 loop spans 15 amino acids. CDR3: CASSVMAGQQETQYF. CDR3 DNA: TGTGCCAGCAGCGTAATGGCGGGACAGCAAGAGACCCAGTACTTC.

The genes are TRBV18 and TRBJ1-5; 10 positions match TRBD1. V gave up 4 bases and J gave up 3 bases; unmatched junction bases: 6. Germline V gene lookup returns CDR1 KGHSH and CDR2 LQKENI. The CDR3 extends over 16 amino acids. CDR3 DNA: TGTGCCAGCTCACAACTGGACAGGGGGGACAATCAGCCCCAGCATTTT. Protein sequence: CASSQLDRGDNQPQHF. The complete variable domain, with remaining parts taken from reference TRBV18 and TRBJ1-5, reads NAGVMQNPRHLVRRRGQEARLRCSPMKGHSHVYWYRQLPEEGLKFMVYLQKENIIDESGMPKERFSAEFPKEGPSILRIQQVVRGDSAAYFCASSQLDRGDNQPQHFGDGTRLSIL.

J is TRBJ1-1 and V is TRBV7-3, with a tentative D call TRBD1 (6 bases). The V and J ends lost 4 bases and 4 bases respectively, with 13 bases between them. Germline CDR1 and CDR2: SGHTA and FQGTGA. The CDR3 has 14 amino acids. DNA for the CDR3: TGTGCCAGCAGCTCAGGGGCAGGCGGCACTGAAGCTTTCTTT. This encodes CASSSGAGGTEAFF. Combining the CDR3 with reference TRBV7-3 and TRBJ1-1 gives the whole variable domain GAGVSQTPSNKVTEKGKYVELRCDPISGHTALYWYRQSLGQGPEFLIYFQGTGAADDSGLPNDRFFAVRPEGSVSTLKIQRTERGDSAVYLCASSSGAGGTEAFFGQGTRLTVV.

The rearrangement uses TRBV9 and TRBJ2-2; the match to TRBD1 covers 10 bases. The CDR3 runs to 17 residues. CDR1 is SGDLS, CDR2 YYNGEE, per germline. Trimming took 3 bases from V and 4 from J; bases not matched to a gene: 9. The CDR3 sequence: CASSAGQGRLSTGELFF. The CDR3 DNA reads TGTGCCAGCAGCGCGGGACAGGGGAGATTGAGCACCGGGGAGCTGTTTTTT.

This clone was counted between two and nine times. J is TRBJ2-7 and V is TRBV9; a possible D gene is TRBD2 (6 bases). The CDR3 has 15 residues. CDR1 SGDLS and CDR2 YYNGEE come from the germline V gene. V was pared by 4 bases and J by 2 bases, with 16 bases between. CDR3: CASSKTGDETYEQYF. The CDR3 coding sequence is TGTGCCAGCAGCAAAACGGGGGACGAAACCTACGAGCAGTACTTC. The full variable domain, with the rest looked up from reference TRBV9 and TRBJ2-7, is DSGVTQTPKHLITATGQRVTLRCSPRSGDLSVYWYQQSLDQGLQFLIQYYNGEERAKGNILERFSAQQFPDLHSELNLSSLELGDSALYFCASSKTGDETYEQYFGPGTRLTVT.

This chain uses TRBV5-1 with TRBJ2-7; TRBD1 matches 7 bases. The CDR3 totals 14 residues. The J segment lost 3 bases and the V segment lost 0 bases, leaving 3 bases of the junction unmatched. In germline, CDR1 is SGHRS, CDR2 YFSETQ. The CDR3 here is CASSLESGGYEQYF. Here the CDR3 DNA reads TGCGCCAGCAGCTTGGAGTCAGGGGGCTACGAGCAGTACTTC.

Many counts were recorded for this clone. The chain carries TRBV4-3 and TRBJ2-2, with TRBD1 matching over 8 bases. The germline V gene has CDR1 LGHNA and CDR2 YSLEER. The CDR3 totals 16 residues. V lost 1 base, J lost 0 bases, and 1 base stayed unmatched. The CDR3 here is CASSQGTGPNTGELFF. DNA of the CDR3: TGCGCCAGCAGCCAAGGGACAGGGCCGAACACCGGGGAGCTGTTTTTT.

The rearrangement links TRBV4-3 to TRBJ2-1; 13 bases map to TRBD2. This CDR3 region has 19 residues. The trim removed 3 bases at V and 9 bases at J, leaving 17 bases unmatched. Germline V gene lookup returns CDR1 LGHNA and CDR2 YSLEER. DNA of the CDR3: TGCGCCAGCAGCCACGGACTAGCGGGAGATCCTGTCGTGGTGGGTGAGCAGTTCTTC. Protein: CASSHGLAGDPVVVGEQFF.

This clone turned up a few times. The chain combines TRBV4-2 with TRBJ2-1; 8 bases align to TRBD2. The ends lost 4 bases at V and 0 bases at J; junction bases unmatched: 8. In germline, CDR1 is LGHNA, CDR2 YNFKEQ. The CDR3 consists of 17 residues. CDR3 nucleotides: TGTGCCAGCAGCCGGCGGGGGGCGGCCACCTCCTACAATGAGCAGTTCTTC. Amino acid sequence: CASSRRGAATSYNEQFF.

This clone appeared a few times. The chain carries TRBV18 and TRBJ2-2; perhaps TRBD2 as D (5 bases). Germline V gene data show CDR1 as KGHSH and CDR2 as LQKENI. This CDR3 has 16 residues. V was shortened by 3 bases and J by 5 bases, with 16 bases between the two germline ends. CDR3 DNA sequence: TGTGCCAGCTCACCTGAGGGCTTAGGTGCAACCGGGGAGCTGTTTTTT. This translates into CASSPEGLGATGELFF.

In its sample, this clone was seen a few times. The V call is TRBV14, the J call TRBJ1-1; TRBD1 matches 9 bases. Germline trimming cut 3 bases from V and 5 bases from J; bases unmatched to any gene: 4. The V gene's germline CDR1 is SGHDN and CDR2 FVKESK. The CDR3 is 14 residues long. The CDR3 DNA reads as TGTGCCAGCAGCCAGACAGGGGGAACAACTGAAGCTTTCTTT. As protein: CASSQTGGTTEAFF.

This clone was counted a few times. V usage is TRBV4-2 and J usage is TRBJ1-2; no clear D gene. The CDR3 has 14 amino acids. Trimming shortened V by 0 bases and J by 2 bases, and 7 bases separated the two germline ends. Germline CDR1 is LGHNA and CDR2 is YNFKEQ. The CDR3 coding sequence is TGTGCCAGCAGCCAAGACCTCCAGAACTATGGCTACACCTTC. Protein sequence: CASSQDLQNYGYTF.

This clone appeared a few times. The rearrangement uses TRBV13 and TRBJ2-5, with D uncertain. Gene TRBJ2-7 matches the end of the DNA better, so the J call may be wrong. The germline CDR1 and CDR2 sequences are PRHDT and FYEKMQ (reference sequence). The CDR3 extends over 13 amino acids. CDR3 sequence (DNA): TGTGCCAGCAGCTTAAAACTAATCTACGAGCAGTACTTC. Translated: CASSLKLIYEQYF.

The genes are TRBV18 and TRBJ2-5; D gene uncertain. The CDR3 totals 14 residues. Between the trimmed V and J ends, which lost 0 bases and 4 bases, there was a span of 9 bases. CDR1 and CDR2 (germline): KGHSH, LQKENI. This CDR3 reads CASSPPSARETQYF. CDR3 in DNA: TGTGCCAGCTCACCACCGAGCGCGAGAGAGACCCAGTACTTC.

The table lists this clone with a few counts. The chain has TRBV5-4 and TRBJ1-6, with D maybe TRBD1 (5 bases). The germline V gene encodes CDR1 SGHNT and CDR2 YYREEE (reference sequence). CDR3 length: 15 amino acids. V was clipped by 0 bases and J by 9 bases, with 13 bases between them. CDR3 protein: CASSLGQSGPSPLHF. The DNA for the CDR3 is TGTGCCAGCAGCTTGGGACAGAGCGGGCCTTCACCCCTCCACTTT.

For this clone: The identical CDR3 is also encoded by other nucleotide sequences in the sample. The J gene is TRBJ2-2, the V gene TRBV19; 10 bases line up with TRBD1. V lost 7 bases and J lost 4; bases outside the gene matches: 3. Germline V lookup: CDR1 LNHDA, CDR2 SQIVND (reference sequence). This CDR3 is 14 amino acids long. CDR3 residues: CASIDRGRTGELFF. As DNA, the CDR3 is TGTGCCAGTATAGACAGGGGGCGCACCGGGGAGCTGTTTTTT.

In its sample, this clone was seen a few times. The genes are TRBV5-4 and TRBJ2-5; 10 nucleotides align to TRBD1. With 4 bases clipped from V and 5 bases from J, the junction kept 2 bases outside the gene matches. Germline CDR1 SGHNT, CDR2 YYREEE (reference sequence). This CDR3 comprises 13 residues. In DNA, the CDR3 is TGTGCCAGCAGCGTGGACAGGGGGGAGACCCAGTACTTC. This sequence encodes CASSVDRGETQYF.

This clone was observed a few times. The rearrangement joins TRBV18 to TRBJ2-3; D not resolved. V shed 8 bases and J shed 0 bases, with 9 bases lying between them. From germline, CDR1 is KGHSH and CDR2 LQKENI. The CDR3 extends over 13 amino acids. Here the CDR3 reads CASTSTSTDTQYF. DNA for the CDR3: TGTGCCAGCACCTCGACAAGCACAGATACGCAGTATTTT. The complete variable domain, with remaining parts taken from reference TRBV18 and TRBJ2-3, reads NAGVMQNPRHLVRRRGQEARLRCSPMKGHSHVYWYRQLPEEGLKFMVYLQKENIIDESGMPKERFSAEFPKEGPSILRIQQVVRGDSAAYFCASTSTSTDTQYFGPGTRLTVL.

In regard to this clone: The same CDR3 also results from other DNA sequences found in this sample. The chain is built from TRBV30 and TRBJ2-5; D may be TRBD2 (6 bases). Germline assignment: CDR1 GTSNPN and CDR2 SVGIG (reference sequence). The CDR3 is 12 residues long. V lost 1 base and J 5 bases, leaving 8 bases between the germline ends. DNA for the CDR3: TGTGCCTGGAGTGGTGGAGGGGAGACCCAGTACTTC. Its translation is CAWSGGGETQYF.

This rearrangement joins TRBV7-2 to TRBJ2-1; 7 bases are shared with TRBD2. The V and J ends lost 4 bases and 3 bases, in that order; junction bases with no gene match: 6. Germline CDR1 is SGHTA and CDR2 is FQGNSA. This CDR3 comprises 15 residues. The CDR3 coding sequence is TGTGCCAGCAGCTCCCCGGGACTATTCTACAATGAGCAGTTCTTC. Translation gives CASSSPGLFYNEQFF.

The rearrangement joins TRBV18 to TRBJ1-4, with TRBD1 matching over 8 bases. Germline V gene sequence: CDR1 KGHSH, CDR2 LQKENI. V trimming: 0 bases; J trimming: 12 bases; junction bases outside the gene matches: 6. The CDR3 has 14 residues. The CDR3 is CASSPPAGQEELFF. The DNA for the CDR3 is TGTGCCAGCTCACCACCGGCGGGACAGGAGGAACTGTTTTTT.

The CDR3, as DNA: TGTGCCAGCAAGGGAGATCCCTCCTACGAGCAGTACTTC. It yields the protein CASKGDPSYEQYF. The rearrangement uses TRBV28 and TRBJ2-7; D possibly corresponds to TRBD2 (5 bases). V was clipped by 7 bases and J by 0 bases, with 10 bases between them. The length of the CDR3 is 13 residues. The V gene's germline CDR1 is MDHEN and CDR2 SYDVKM.